The 32 T cell receptor beta chains below come from one sample, sequenced in a study of T-cell memory formation after mild COVID-19. Each CDR3 protein is one row after TCRdb ran MiXCR on the 5' RACE reads. The profile shows 140,000 to 150,000 distinct CDR3 sequences, 6% of them singletons. The sequenced material came from PBMCs or a T cell subset sorted from them (not recorded which). These receptor sequences come from an adult woman who had mild COVID-19 (a few samples of this study predate the infection). Cell type and time point are not known.

The chain links TRBV4-1 to TRBJ1-5, with TRBD1 as a possible D gene (5 bases). The CDR3 is 13 residues long. V lost 3 bases, J lost 3 bases, and 6 bases lay in between. In germline, CDR1 is MGHRA, CDR2 YSYEKL. The CDR3 here is CASSHRVNQPQHF. As DNA, the CDR3 is TGCGCCAGCAGCCACAGGGTCAATCAGCCCCAGCATTTT.

This clonotype has only a few counts. This chain joins TRBV20-1 and TRBJ2-5, with 8 bases aligning to TRBD1. This CDR3 is 14 amino acids long. Unmatched junction bases numbered 9, after V lost 4 bases and J lost 5 bases. CDR1 and CDR2 from the germline V gene are DFQATT and SNEGSKA (reference sequence). The CDR3 sequence is CSAKARGLRETQYF. CDR3 nucleotide sequence: TGCAGTGCTAAAGCCAGGGGGCTGCGGGAGACCCAGTACTTC.

The V call is TRBV12-3 or TRBV12-4, the J call TRBJ2-1, with 7 bases that match TRBD2. The CDR3 runs to 15 residues. V trimming: 1 base; J trimming: 8 bases; junction bases outside the gene matches: 8. Here the CDR3 DNA reads TGTGCCAGCAGTTTAGGCGCCGGGGGGACCCATGAGCAGTTCTTC. It encodes CASSLGAGGTHEQFF.

The chain joins TRBV7-9 to TRBJ1-1; D is uncertain. Germline CDR1 SEHNR, CDR2 FQNEAQ (reference sequence). V was pared by 0 bases and J by 3 bases, with 8 bases between. The length of the CDR3 is 14 residues. The CDR3 DNA reads as TGTGCCAGCAGCTTAGCGCTCCACGACACTGAAGCTTTCTTT. It codes for CASSLALHDTEAFF. Full variable domain (outside the CDR3, taken from reference TRBV7-9 and TRBJ1-1): DTGVSQNPRHKITKRGQNVTFRCDPISEHNRLYWYRQTLGQGPEFLTYFQNEAQLEKSRLLSDRFSAERPKGSFSTLEIQRTEQGDSAMYLCASSLALHDTEAFFGQGTRLTVV.

This clonotype appeared many times. The chain is built from TRBV10-2 and TRBJ2-5, with 9 bases fitting TRBD2. Germline V gene lookup returns CDR1 WSHSY and CDR2 SAAADI. Trimming took 5 bases from V and 4 from J; bases not matched to a gene: 2. This CDR3 is 13 amino acids long. Here the CDR3 reads CASSPAGGETQYF. The CDR3 DNA reads as TGCGCCAGCAGTCCAGCGGGAGGAGAGACCCAGTACTTC.

There are many counts of this clonotype. The DNA for the CDR3 is TGCGCCAGCAGCCAGCGGGAGCGGGGGGATACGCAGTATTTT. Translated: CASSQRERGDTQYF. This chain links TRBV4-3 with TRBJ2-3, with TRBD2 matching over 8 bases. CDR3 length: 14 amino acids. Germline lookup yields CDR1 LGHNA and CDR2 YSLEER. Unmatched junction bases numbered 5, after V lost 3 bases and J lost 6 bases.

This clonotype occurred many times. The rearrangement joins TRBV10-3 to TRBJ2-7, with TRBD2 identical over 12 bases. J gave up 0 bases and V 3 bases, and 6 bases lay outside the gene matches. The CDR3 runs to 17 residues. The germline CDR1 and CDR2 sequences are ENHRY and SYGVKD. CDR3 residues: CAISDGTSGSTSYEQYF. CDR3 bases: TGTGCCATCAGTGACGGGACTAGCGGGTCAACCTCCTACGAGCAGTACTTC.

This clonotype was observed a few times. V and J are TRBV6-6 and TRBJ1-5, with 9 bases lining up with TRBD1. The CDR3 is 16 residues long. Germline CDR1 reads MNHNY; CDR2 reads SVGAGI (reference sequence). Trimming at V came to 9 bases and at J to 7 bases, leaving 16 bases not matched to a gene. As DNA, the CDR3 is TGTGCCAGTACAAACCTCGAACAGGGGGCAGGACAGCCCCAGCATTTT. Its protein product is CASTNLEQGAGQPQHF.

The chain combines TRBV4-1 with TRBJ2-3; possible D gene TRBD2, 5 bases. This CDR3 comprises 16 residues. CDR1 is MGHRA and CDR2 is YSYEKL in the germline V gene. Trimming removed 1 base at V and 3 bases at J, with 14 bases between. The CDR3 sequence: CASSQGNNRGTDTQYF. In DNA form, the CDR3 reads TGCGCCAGCAGCCAAGGAAACAATCGAGGGACAGATACGCAGTATTTT.

This clonotype showed up just a few times. V is TRBV27 and J is TRBJ2-1; the match to TRBD1 covers 9 bases. Germline CDR1 MNHEY, CDR2 SMNVEV (reference sequence). CDR3 size: 20 residues. The V and J ends lost 5 bases and 2 bases, in that order; junction bases with no gene match: 19. The CDR3 protein is CASSPFATGGRWDTYNEQFF. CDR3 coding DNA: TGTGCCAGCAGTCCCTTTGCAACAGGGGGCCGGTGGGACACCTACAATGAGCAGTTCTTC.

Only a few counts were recorded for this clonotype. The chain employs TRBV5-5 and TRBJ1-5; TRBD1 agrees at 8 bases. This CDR3 contains 16 residues. Per germline, CDR1 SGHKS and CDR2 YYEKEE (reference sequence). After removal of 0 bases from V and 6 bases from J, the junction contained 8 bases not matched to a gene. For the CDR3, the DNA is TGTGCCAGCAGCTTGGCGGGCAGGGGGCCAGCTCAGCCCCAGCATTTT. It translates to CASSLAGRGPAQPQHF.

This clonotype occurred a few times. The rearrangement uses TRBV30 and TRBJ1-5, with 9 bases aligning to TRBD1. This CDR3 is 17 amino acids long. Germline V CDR1 and CDR2: GTSNPN, SVGIG (reference sequence). With V trimmed by 1 base and J by 0 bases, 7 bases remained unmatched. For the CDR3, the DNA is TGTGCCTGGAGTGCCGGACAGGGGAAGGTTAGCAATCAGCCCCAGCATTTT. Amino acids: CAWSAGQGKVSNQPQHF.

The genes are TRBV20-1 and TRBJ1-5; D remains unclear. The germline gives CDR1 DFQATT, CDR2 SNEGSKA (reference sequence). The CDR3 runs to 12 residues. V was clipped by 0 bases and J by 9 bases, with 9 bases between them. The CDR3 bases are TGCAGTGCTAGAGACGACGAGGGGCCCCAGCATTTT. Translating gives CSARDDEGPQHF.

This clonotype was seen many times. V and J are TRBV6-5 and TRBJ2-7, with TRBD2 identical over 8 bases. V shed 6 bases, J shed 6 bases, and the junction held 10 bases outside the gene matches. The length of the CDR3 is 14 residues. The germline V gene has CDR1 MNHEY and CDR2 SVGAGI. This CDR3 is CASSTGGAMGEQYF. The CDR3 DNA follows: TGTGCCAGCAGCACCGGGGGGGCCATGGGCGAGCAGTACTTC.

This clonotype was counted only a few times. V and J are TRBV6-5 and TRBJ2-3; 8 positions match TRBD2. The CDR3 has 17 amino acids. After removal of 0 bases from V and 2 bases from J, the junction contained 7 bases not matched to a gene. The germline gives CDR1 MNHEY, CDR2 SVGAGI. CDR3 sequence reads: CASSYSWVAGTTDTQYF. CDR3 bases: TGTGCCAGCAGTTACTCTTGGGTAGCGGGAACCACAGATACGCAGTATTTT.

This clonotype has at least ten counts. This chain links TRBV10-3 with TRBJ2-7; perhaps D is TRBD1 or TRBD2 (5 bases each). Germline V gene data show CDR1 as ENHRY and CDR2 as SYGVKD. This CDR3 is built from 15 residues. Trimming pared 3 bases from V and 2 bases from J, leaving 14 bases between. Here the CDR3 DNA reads TGTGCCATCAGTGATCTCGGGACCTTCACCTACGAGCAGTACTTC. Amino acid sequence: CAISDLGTFTYEQYF.

In this sample, this clonotype turned up many times. The rearrangement joins TRBV7-3 to TRBJ2-3, with unresolved D. The CDR3 has 14 residues. Looked up from germline, CDR1 is SGHTA and CDR2 is FQGTGA. V was trimmed by 5 bases and J by 1 base, leaving 10 bases between them. CDR3 loop: CASSPQVGTDTQYF. The CDR3 nucleotides read TGTGCCAGCAGCCCGCAGGTGGGCACAGATACGCAGTATTTT.

The rearrangement joins TRBV6-5 to TRBJ2-2, with TRBD2 matching over 7 bases. The CDR3 has 17 residues. Trimming cost V 5 bases and J 0 bases; bases outside gene matches: 9. Germline CDR1 is MNHEY and CDR2 is SVGAGI. The CDR3 DNA sequence: TGTGCCAGCAGTCGTCTAGCGGCCCCCTCGAACACCGGGGAGCTGTTTTTT. Translating gives CASSRLAAPSNTGELFF.

This clonotype was detected only a few times. The V gene is TRBV5-1, the J gene TRBJ1-2; D possibly corresponds to TRBD1 (6 bases). Trimming shortened V by 3 bases and J by 5 bases, and 14 bases separated the two germline ends. Germline V gene sequence: CDR1 SGHRS, CDR2 YFSETQ. The CDR3 spans 14 residues. CDR3 sequence (DNA): TGCGCCAGCAGCTCGGTGGGGGCGGATTATGGCTACACCTTC. Translation gives CASSSVGADYGYTF.

Many counts were recorded for this clonotype. The CDR3 region is CASSSVMADTQYF. The CDR3 nucleotides read TGTGCCAGCAGCTCGGTCATGGCAGATACGCAGTATTTT. The chain combines TRBV7-3 with TRBJ2-3; D is ambiguous. V lost 4 bases, J lost 4 bases, and 9 bases lay in between. CDR3 length equals 13 residues. Germline CDR1 and CDR2: SGHTA and FQGTGA.

The V and J genes are TRBV24-1 and TRBJ2-7; perhaps TRBD1 as D (6 bases). Germline loops: CDR1 KGHDR, CDR2 SFDVKD. This CDR3 region has 14 residues. V lost 3 bases and J lost 5, with 13 bases in between. The CDR3 sequence is CATSDDRDTNEQYF. CDR3 in DNA: TGTGCCACCAGTGATGACCGGGACACCAACGAGCAGTACTTC.

This clonotype appeared a few times. V and J are TRBV24-1 and TRBJ2-5; the D is unclear. The CDR3 consists of 17 residues. The V end lost 3 bases, the J end lost 1 base, and 17 bases lay between the germline ends. Germline V gives CDR1 KGHDR, CDR2 SFDVKD. DNA of the CDR3: TGTGCCACCAGTGATCCTAGAAGAGGAATAGGCCAAGAGACCCAGTACTTC. Protein sequence: CATSDPRRGIGQETQYF.

At least ten counts were recorded for this clonotype. The chain recombines TRBV9 with TRBJ1-4, with D tentatively TRBD1 (5 bases). The CDR3 sequence is 15 residues long. V was shortened by 4 bases and J by 3 bases, with 13 bases between the two germline ends. Germline CDR1 and CDR2: SGDLS and YYNGEE. CDR3 nucleotide sequence: TGTGCCAGCAGCCCAAGACAGAATTCTAATGAAAAACTGTTTTTT. Protein product: CASSPRQNSNEKLFF.

This clonotype was counted a few times. The chain uses TRBV11-1 and TRBJ1-5, with 9 positions matching TRBD1. The germline V gene encodes CDR1 SGHAT and CDR2 FQDESV (reference sequence). Trimming cost V 5 bases and J 9 bases; bases outside gene matches: 8. This CDR3 spans 14 amino acids. CDR3 bases: TGTGCCAGCAGCCAGGGACAGGGCCACTGGCCCCAGCATTTT. Protein sequence: CASSQGQGHWPQHF.

This clonotype was counted only a few times. V and J are TRBV10-3 and TRBJ1-1; unclear D gene. Germline V gene data show CDR1 as ENHRY and CDR2 as SYGVKD. The V gene lost 3 bases and the J gene lost 0 bases, with 8 bases spanning the gap. The CDR3 covers 14 residues. The CDR3 DNA is TGTGCCATCAGTGATCGGCAGGTGAACACTGAAGCTTTCTTT. Encoded protein: CAISDRQVNTEAFF.

This clonotype was counted at least ten times. The chain couples TRBV4-2 to TRBJ1-3; D remains unclear. This CDR3 comprises 15 residues. Germline assignment: CDR1 LGHNA and CDR2 YNFKEQ. Between the trimmed V and J ends, which lost 6 bases and 0 bases, there was a span of 12 bases. The CDR3 nucleotides read TGTGCCAGCAGGCAGAGCGGCAACTCTGGAAACACCATATATTTT. It specifies CASRQSGNSGNTIYF.

This clonotype was seen only a few times. The chain carries TRBV6-1 and TRBJ2-3, with D unresolved. Germline values: CDR1 MNHNS, CDR2 SASEGT. V gave up 1 base and J gave up 1 base, with 9 bases separating them. The CDR3 covers 15 residues. In DNA form, the CDR3 reads TGTGCCAGCAGTGAAGATATTACACGCACAGATACGCAGTATTTT. Its translation is CASSEDITRTDTQYF.

This clonotype was counted at least ten times. V is TRBV12-3 or TRBV12-4 and J is TRBJ1-1, with 9 bases that match TRBD1. This CDR3 region has 15 residues. V trimming: 6 bases; J trimming: 4 bases; junction bases outside the gene matches: 9. The CDR3 bases are TGTGCCAGCAGCCGCGGGACAGGGTTCGTCACTGAAGCTTTCTTT. It codes for CASSRGTGFVTEAFF.

V is TRBV12-3 or TRBV12-4 and J is TRBJ2-7; no definite D call. CDR3 size: 12 residues. V lost 6 bases and J lost 4, with 10 bases in between. The CDR3 is CASSLRRYEQYF. The CDR3 nucleotides read TGTGCCAGCAGCCTGAGACGTTACGAGCAGTACTTC.

The rearrangement links TRBV12-3 or TRBV12-4 to TRBJ2-7, with 7 bases aligning to TRBD2. Trimming cost V 0 bases and J 7 bases; bases outside gene matches: 6. The CDR3 consists of 14 residues. CDR3 in amino acids: CASSLAGGPREQYF. CDR3 in DNA: TGTGCCAGCAGTTTAGCGGGAGGGCCTCGGGAGCAGTACTTC.

This clonotype was found many times. The chain has TRBV2 and TRBJ2-3, with 7 bases matching TRBD2. Unmatched junction bases numbered 13, after V lost 4 bases and J lost 3 bases. The CDR3 consists of 17 residues. The germline V gene encodes CDR1 SNHLY and CDR2 FYNNEI. The CDR3 DNA reads as TGTGCCAGCAGTGCAGGGTTCGGCGGGAGTGGGACAGATACGCAGTATTTT. Translated: CASSAGFGGSGTDTQYF.

The J gene is TRBJ2-7, the V gene TRBV5-1; no clear D. Germline V lookup: CDR1 SGHRS, CDR2 YFSETQ. CDR3 length: 13 residues. V was clipped by 5 bases and J by 0 bases, with 9 bases between them. The CDR3 reads CASRDAPSYEQYF. In DNA form, the CDR3 reads TGCGCCAGCAGGGATGCGCCCTCCTACGAGCAGTACTTC.